The table lists the clone carrying this T cell receptor (beta chain) with a few counts. These data are taken from a study of blood T cell repertoires in COVID-19. About the study: T cells, B-cell-depleted T cells, or PBMCs provided the cDNA or gDNA that served as material.

The age range of participants was about 18 to 100 years, with residence in approximately 25 US areas. Two negative PCRs, clearance, or symptom resolution characterized the recovered Cohort 3 donors. Authors' processing steps: Amplifying reference gene primers gave estimates of nucleated cell counts. Produced via immunoSEQ multiplex PCR; TCRdb's table is partial and in-frame only. The V and J calls and the clone size are those of that table, but D and trimming were determined from the DNA. The table lists 200,000 to 250,000 clones, approximately 75% of them singletons. CDR1 is SGHRS, CDR2 YFSETQ, per germline. Trimming took 2 bases from V and 1 from J; bases not matched to a gene: 1. The CDR3 sequence is 15 residues long.

This sequence joins TRBV5-1 and TRBJ1-3, with 9 nucleotides matching TRBD1. The clonotype comes from a man between 40 and 49 years old who had recovered from COVID-19. Sequencing was performed on PBMCs or T cells enriched from blood (not recorded which). The CDR3 DNA reads as TGCGCCAGCAGCTTCGGGACAGGGTCTGGAAACACCATATATTTT. This codes for CASSFGTGSGNTIYF.